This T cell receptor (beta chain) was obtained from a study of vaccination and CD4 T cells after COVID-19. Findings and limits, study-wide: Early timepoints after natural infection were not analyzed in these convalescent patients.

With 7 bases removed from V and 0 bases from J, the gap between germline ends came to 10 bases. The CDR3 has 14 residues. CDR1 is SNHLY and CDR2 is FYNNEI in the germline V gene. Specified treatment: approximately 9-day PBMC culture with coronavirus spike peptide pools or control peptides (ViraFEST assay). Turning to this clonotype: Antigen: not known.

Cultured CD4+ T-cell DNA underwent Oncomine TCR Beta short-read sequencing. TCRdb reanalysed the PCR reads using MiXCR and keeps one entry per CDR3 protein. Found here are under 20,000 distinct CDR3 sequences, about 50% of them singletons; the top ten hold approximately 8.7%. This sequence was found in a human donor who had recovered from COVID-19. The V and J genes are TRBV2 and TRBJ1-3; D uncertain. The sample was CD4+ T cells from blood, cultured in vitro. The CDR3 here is CASIGGGSGNTIYF. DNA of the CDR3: TGTGCCAGCATTGGCGGAGGCTCTGGAAACACCATATATTTT.